What follows are 18 T cell receptor beta chains derived from one specimen sequenced in a study of blood T cell repertoires in COVID-19. The method was immunoSEQ multiplex PCR; TCRdb's version includes in-frame clones alone and lacks a portion of them. Of 95,000 to 120,000 clones in the sample, about 88% were seen once. Sequencing was performed on peripheral blood. All receptors come from a man aged 40-49 years with acute or convalescent COVID-19.

This clone occurred once. The chain couples TRBV29-1 to TRBJ2-3, with TRBD1 as a possible D gene (5 bases). The germline gives CDR1 SQVTM, CDR2 ANQGSEA. CDR3 size: 14 residues. V lost 3 bases and J 1 base, leaving 11 bases between the germline ends. CDR3: CSVEGRAGTDTQYF. In DNA form, the CDR3 reads TGCAGCGTTGAGGGCAGGGCGGGCACAGATACGCAGTATTTT.

The chain recombines TRBV27 with TRBJ2-7; D is possibly TRBD1 (5 bases). CDR3 length: 14 residues. The germline V gene encodes CDR1 MNHEY and CDR2 SMNVEV (reference sequence). Trimming pared 2 bases from V and 9 bases from J, leaving 17 bases between. The DNA of the CDR3 is TGTGCCAGCAGTTTACAGGGTGATATCGTTCCGCAGTACTTC. It encodes CASSLQGDIVPQYF.

The sample holds one count of this clone. The chain uses TRBV7-3 and TRBJ2-2, with D possibly matching TRBD1 (6 bases). CDR1 is SGHTA, CDR2 FQGTGA, per germline. The CDR3 runs 16 residues. With 4 bases removed from V and 0 bases from J, the gap between germline ends came to 12 bases. For the CDR3, the DNA is TGTGCCAGCAGCTCTACAGGGTTCGCGAACACCGGGGAGCTGTTTTTT. This gives the protein CASSSTGFANTGELFF.

This chain links TRBV10-1 with TRBJ2-1, with 7 positions matching TRBD2. Trimming took 5 bases from V and 2 from J; bases not matched to a gene: 9. The CDR3 length is 16 residues. Germline CDR1 and CDR2: WNHNN and SYGVQD (reference sequence). The CDR3, as DNA: TGCGCCAGCAGTCCTCCTTGCGGGGGACCCTACAATGAGCAGTTCTTC. Translation: CASSPPCGGPYNEQFF.

The rearrangement uses TRBV12-3 or TRBV12-4 and TRBJ2-7; 7 nucleotides line up with TRBD2. V was clipped by 6 bases and J by 9 bases; unmatched bases: 8. This CDR3 spans 12 amino acids. CDR3 sequence: CASRGSPGGQYF. The CDR3 DNA sequence: TGTGCCAGCAGGGGCTCCCCGGGGGGGCAGTACTTC.

This chain joins TRBV13 and TRBJ2-7, with D possibly matching TRBD1 (6 bases). CDR3 length: 13 amino acids. V lost 5 bases and J lost 2, with 10 bases in between. Germline CDR1 and CDR2: PRHDT and FYEKMQ (reference sequence). DNA of the CDR3: TGTGCCAGCAGCCCGCGGACAGCCTACGAGCAGTACTTC. Amino acid sequence: CASSPRTAYEQYF.

The chain links TRBV6-2 or TRBV6-3 to TRBJ2-7, with D maybe TRBD2 (5 bases). CDR3 length: 14 amino acids. Trimming took 6 bases from V and 2 from J, leaving 14 bases between them. Germline V CDR1 and CDR2: MNHEY, SVGEGT. This chain's CDR3 is CASSPTRRTYEQYF. The CDR3, as DNA: TGTGCCAGCAGCCCAACGCGGAGGACCTACGAGCAGTACTTC.

A few counts support this clone. This chain uses TRBV9 with TRBJ2-7; 7 positions agree with TRBD1. The CDR3 sequence is 14 residues long. V lost 0 bases to trimming and J lost 3 bases; unmatched junction nucleotides: 3. Per the germline V gene, CDR1 is SGDLS and CDR2 is YYNGEE. CDR3 loop: CASSVGDSLYEQYF. The CDR3 DNA follows: TGTGCCAGCAGCGTAGGGGACAGCCTCTACGAGCAGTACTTC.

The CDR3 DNA reads as TGTGCCAGCAGTGAAGCCTGGACAACACAAGAGACCCAGTACTTC. The encoded protein is CASSEAWTTQETQYF. This chain connects TRBV2 to TRBJ2-5; maybe TRBD1 (5 bases). Germline loops: CDR1 SNHLY, CDR2 FYNNEI. V dropped 0 bases and J dropped 2 bases, with 10 bases sitting between them. The CDR3 is made up of 15 amino acids.

The chain joins TRBV7-2 to TRBJ1-2, with D perhaps TRBD1 (6 bases). CDR1 is SGHTA, CDR2 FQGNSA, per germline. Trimming shortened V by 5 bases and J by 1 base, and 8 bases separated the two germline ends. The CDR3 runs to 13 residues. The CDR3 coding sequence is TGTGCCAGCAGCCCAGGGGATAACTATGGCTACACCTTC. Protein: CASSPGDNYGYTF.

The chain links TRBV19 to TRBJ1-1, with 9 bases aligning to TRBD1. CDR1 and CDR2 from the germline V gene are LNHDA and SQIVND (reference sequence). This CDR3 comprises 13 residues. The ends lost 5 bases at V and 4 bases at J; junction bases unmatched: 2. The DNA for the CDR3 is TGTGCCAGTAGTGCGACAGGGGGCACTGAAGCTTTCTTT. Translation: CASSATGGTEAFF.

The chain couples TRBV6-6 to TRBJ2-3; D is ambiguous. Germline CDR1 and CDR2: MNHNY and SVGAGI (reference sequence). V lost 4 bases and J lost 0, with 14 bases in between. The CDR3 spans 16 residues. The CDR3, as DNA: TGTGCCAGCAGTTCGATAACGGTTACTAGCACAGATACGCAGTATTTT. Its translation is CASSSITVTSTDTQYF.

This clone was picked up one time. The chain couples TRBV2 to TRBJ2-5; TRBD2 might be the D (6 bases). The V end lost 9 bases, the J end lost 2 bases, and 13 bases lay between the germline ends. Germline V gene lookup returns CDR1 SNHLY and CDR2 FYNNEI. The CDR3 length is 13 residues. The CDR3 DNA reads TGTGCCAGAACGGGACTGTCACAAGAGACCCAGTACTTC. Protein sequence: CARTGLSQETQYF.

The chain carries TRBV18 and TRBJ2-3; 13 positions agree with TRBD2. CDR3 size: 17 residues. The junction had 3 bases not matched to a gene; V was cut back by 3 bases and J by 0 bases. Germline V gives CDR1 KGHSH, CDR2 LQKENI. CDR3 bases: TGTGCCAGCTCACCGCAACTAGCGGGGGGGAGCACAGATACGCAGTATTTT. Protein sequence: CASSPQLAGGSTDTQYF.

J is TRBJ1-4 and V is TRBV30, with D maybe TRBD1 (5 bases). The length of the CDR3 is 13 residues. Germline V gives CDR1 GTSNPN, CDR2 SVGIG (reference sequence). The V end lost 3 bases, the J end lost 8 bases, and 13 bases lay between the germline ends. The DNA for the CDR3 is TGTGCCTGGAGGGGGCAGGGCCGAGAAAAACTGTTTTTT. Protein: CAWRGQGREKLFF.

V and J are TRBV29-1 and TRBJ1-1; tentatively, D is TRBD1 (6 bases). Germline V CDR1 and CDR2: SQVTM, ANQGSEA. There are 19 residues in the CDR3. V was pared by 6 bases and J by 0 bases, with 29 bases between. CDR3 bases: TGCAGCGTCACTCCCAGGGGACACCGGAAAGGAGAGGTGAACACTGAAGCTTTCTTT. This translates into CSVTPRGHRKGEVNTEAFF.

CDR3: CASSISQNSGPQHF. The CDR3 DNA follows: TGTGCCAGTAGTATATCACAGAACTCCGGGCCCCAGCATTTT. The V and J genes are TRBV19 and TRBJ1-5; D not certain. Per germline, CDR1 LNHDA and CDR2 SQIVND (reference sequence). The CDR3 length is 14 residues. The germline V and J ends were trimmed by 2 bases and 9 bases, with 14 bases remaining between them.

The chain carries TRBV2 and TRBJ1-6; no reliable D call. Trimming pared 10 bases from V and 7 bases from J, leaving 11 bases between. This CDR3 is built from 12 residues. Germline V gene lookup returns CDR1 SNHLY and CDR2 FYNNEI. Here the CDR3 DNA reads TGTGCCACCCAATATGAGAATTCACCCCTCCACTTT. As protein: CATQYENSPLHF.